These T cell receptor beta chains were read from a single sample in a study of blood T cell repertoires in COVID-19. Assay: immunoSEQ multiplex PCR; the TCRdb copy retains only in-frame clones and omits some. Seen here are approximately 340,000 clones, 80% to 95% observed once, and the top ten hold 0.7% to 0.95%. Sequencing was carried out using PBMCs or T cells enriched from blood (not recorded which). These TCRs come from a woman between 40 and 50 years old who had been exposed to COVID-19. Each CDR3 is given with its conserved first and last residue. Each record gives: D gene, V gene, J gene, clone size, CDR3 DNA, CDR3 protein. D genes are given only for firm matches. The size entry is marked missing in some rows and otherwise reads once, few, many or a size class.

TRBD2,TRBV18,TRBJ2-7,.,TGTGCCAGCTCACCAGGCAGCGGGAGGGCCGGGTACGAGCAGTACTTC,CASSPGSGRAGYEQYF
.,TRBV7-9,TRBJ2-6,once,TGTGCCAGCAGCGCTAGCTCTGGGGCCAACGTCCTGACTTTC,CASSASSGANVLTF
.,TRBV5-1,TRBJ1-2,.,TGCGCCAGCAGCTTGGGACAGGCCGGCGGCTATGGCTACACCTTC,CASSLGQAGGYGYTF
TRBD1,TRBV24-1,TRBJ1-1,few,TGTGCCACCAGTGATTCCCGGGACAGGGCCAACACTGAAGCTTTCTTT,CATSDSRDRANTEAFF
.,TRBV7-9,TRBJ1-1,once,TGTGCCAGCAGCTTATCGGGGGGACTTGAAGCTTTCTTT,CASSLSGGLEAFF
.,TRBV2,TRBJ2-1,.,TGTGCCAGCACCTTAGGAGGGGTCGGTGAGCAGTTCTTC,CASTLGGVGEQFF
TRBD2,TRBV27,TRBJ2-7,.,TGTGCCAGCAGCCGGGGGACTAGCGGGGGCTACGAGCAGTACTTC,CASSRGTSGGYEQYF
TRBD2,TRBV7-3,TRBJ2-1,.,TGTGCCAGCAGCTTAACGGCTAGCGGGATTAGAAATGAGCAGTTCTTC,CASSLTASGIRNEQFF
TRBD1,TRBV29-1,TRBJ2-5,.,TGCAGCGCGGACCGGGACAGGGGAAAAGAGACCCAGTACTTC,CSADRDRGKETQYF
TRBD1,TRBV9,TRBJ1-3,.,TGTGCCAGCACCAGGACAGGGTCTAGAGACACCATATATTTT,CASTRTGSRDTIYF
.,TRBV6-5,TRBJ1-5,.,TGTGCCAGCAGTATAAGGAGGTATCAGCCCCAGCATTTT,CASSIRRYQPQHF
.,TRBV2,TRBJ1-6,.,TGTGCCTTAAAGGCGGATTATAATTCACCCCTCCACTTT,CALKADYNSPLHF
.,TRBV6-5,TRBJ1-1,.,TGTGCCAGCATTATATTACAGGGCGCCTACACTGAAGCTTTCTTT,CASIILQGAYTEAFF
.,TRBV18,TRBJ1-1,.,TGTGCCAGCTCACCTGGACAGACGAACACTGAAGCTTTCTTT,CASSPGQTNTEAFF
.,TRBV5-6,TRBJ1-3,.,TGTGCCAGCAGCTTTCAAACAGGGTTCTCTGGAAACACCATATATTTT,CASSFQTGFSGNTIYF
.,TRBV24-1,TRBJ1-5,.,TGTGCCACCAGTTTCTCTAATCAGCCCCAGCATTTT,CATSFSNQPQHF
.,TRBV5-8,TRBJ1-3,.,TGTGCCAGCAGCTTGGTCGGGGGGAAACCCTCTGGAAACACCATATATTTT,CASSLVGGKPSGNTIYF
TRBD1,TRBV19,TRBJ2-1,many,TGTGCCAGTAGTATCCCCGGGACAGGGGGGAGCAATGAGCAGTTCTTC,CASSIPGTGGSNEQFF
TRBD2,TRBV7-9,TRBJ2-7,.,TGTGCCAGCAGCTCCTTTCCGGGGGGGCCGCTAGACGAGCAGTACTTC,CASSSFPGGPLDEQYF
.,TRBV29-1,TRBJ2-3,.,TGCAGCGTCGACACTAGTGTTAGCACAGATACGCAGTATTTT,CSVDTSVSTDTQYF
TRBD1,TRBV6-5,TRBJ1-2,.,TGTGCCAGCAGTTCCACCCCAGGACAGGGGGTGGGTGGCTACACCTTC,CASSSTPGQGVGGYTF
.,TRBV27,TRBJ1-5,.,TGTGCCAGCAGTCTCGGACTGTCTCGAGAGCCCCAGCATTTT,CASSLGLSREPQHF
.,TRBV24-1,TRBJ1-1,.,TGTGCCACCAGTGATTTGTCCGGGGGAGCTTTCTTT,CATSDLSGGAFF
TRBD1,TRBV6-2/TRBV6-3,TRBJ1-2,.,TGTGCCAGCAGCCGGACAGGGAGCTCTAACTATGGCTACACCTTC,CASSRTGSSNYGYTF
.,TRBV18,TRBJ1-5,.,TGTGCCAGCTCACGTTCAGGGCCCCAGTCTAATCAGCCCCAGCATTTT,CASSRSGPQSNQPQHF
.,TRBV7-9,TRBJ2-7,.,TGTGCCAGCAGCTCCACCCCCGGAGCTGACGAGCAGTACTTC,CASSSTPGADEQYF
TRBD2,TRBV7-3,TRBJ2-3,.,TGTGCCAGCAGCCTCGGCGACCTAGCGGGAGTCCCCACAGATACGCAGTATTTT,CASSLGDLAGVPTDTQYF
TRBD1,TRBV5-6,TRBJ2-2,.,TGTGCCAGCAGCTGGACAGGGTTGAACACCGGGGAGCTGTTTTTT,CASSWTGLNTGELFF
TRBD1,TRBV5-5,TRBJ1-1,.,TGTGCCAGCAGCTTGGCCGGGACAGGGTTGATGAACACTGAAGCTTTCTTT,CASSLAGTGLMNTEAFF
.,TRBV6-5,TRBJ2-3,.,TGTGCCAGCAGTTACGCCCAGGGAAATACGCAGTATTTT,CASSYAQGNTQYF
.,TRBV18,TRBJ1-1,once,TGTGCCAGCTCATCCCGGGACCTAGGGGGGAACACTGAAGCTTTCTTT,CASSSRDLGGNTEAFF
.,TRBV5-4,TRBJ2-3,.,TGTGCCAGCAGCTCCGGAAAGGCGGGGGCTATGGGGATCACAGATACGCAGTATTTT,CASSSGKAGAMGITDTQYF
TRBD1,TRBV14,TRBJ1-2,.,TGTGCCAGCAGCCGTTGGACAGGACAAATAGGGACTGGCTACACCTTC,CASSRWTGQIGTGYTF
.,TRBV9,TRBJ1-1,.,TGTGCCAGCACCACCGGGGGGGGAATGAACACTGAAGCTTTCTTT,CASTTGGGMNTEAFF
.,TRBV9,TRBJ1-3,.,TGTGCCAGCGGAGATCCCCCGGACACCATATATTTT,CASGDPPDTIYF
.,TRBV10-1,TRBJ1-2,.,TGCGCCAGCAGTCCGGACCGGGACGGACTATATGGCTACACCTTC,CASSPDRDGLYGYTF
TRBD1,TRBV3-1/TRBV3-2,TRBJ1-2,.,TGTGCCAGCAGGCGGACGGGACAGGCCCTTCACTATGGCTACACCTTC,CASRRTGQALHYGYTF
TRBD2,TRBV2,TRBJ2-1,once,TGTGCCAGCAGTGAGAGGCTAGCGGGGGGAGGCAATGAGCAGTTCTTC,CASSERLAGGGNEQFF
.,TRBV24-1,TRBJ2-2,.,TGTGCCACCAGTGATAGTCAGGGATACACCGGGGAGCTGTTTTTT,CATSDSQGYTGELFF
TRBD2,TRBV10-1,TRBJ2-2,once,TGCGCCAGCAGTGACCGGGGGGGGCAGGCCGGGGAGCTGTTTTTT,CASSDRGGQAGELFF
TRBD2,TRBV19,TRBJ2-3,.,TGTGCCAGTATGGATAGCGGGTTCACAGATACGCAGTATTTT,CASMDSGFTDTQYF
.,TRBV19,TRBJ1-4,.,TGTGCCAGTAGTCCCCCTAATCCTGAAAAACTGTTTTTT,CASSPPNPEKLFF
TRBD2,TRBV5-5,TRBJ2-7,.,TGTGCCAGCAGCGTTAGCGGGGGTCCCGTCTACGAGCAGTACTTC,CASSVSGGPVYEQYF
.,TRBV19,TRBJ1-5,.,TGTGCCAGTAGTATATTGGGCCAGGGCAATCAGCCCCAGCATTTT,CASSILGQGNQPQHF
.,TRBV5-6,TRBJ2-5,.,TGTGCCAGCAGCCCTAGACAGTTCGGAGCCCAGTACTTC,CASSPRQFGAQYF
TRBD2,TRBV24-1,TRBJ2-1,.,TGTGCCACCAGTGTTAGCGGGGGTGGAGGGCAGTTCTTC,CATSVSGGGGQFF
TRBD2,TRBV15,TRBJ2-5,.,TGTGCCACCAGCCACACGACTAGCGGGGGAAAAGAGACCCAGTACTTC,CATSHTTSGGKETQYF
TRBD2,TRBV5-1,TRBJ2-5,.,TGCGCCAGCAGCTCGGGAGGGCCAGGAGAGACCCAGTACTTC,CASSSGGPGETQYF
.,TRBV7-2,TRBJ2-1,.,TGTGCCAGCAGCCTAGCCTACAGCTCCTACAATGAGCAGTTCTTC,CASSLAYSSYNEQFF
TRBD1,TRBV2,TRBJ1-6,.,TGTGCCAGCAGGCCACAGGGGAATGCGAATTCACCCCTCCACTTT,CASRPQGNANSPLHF
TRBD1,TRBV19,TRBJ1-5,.,TGTGCCAGTAGTTCTCCAGGGGGCGCGAAGCCCCAGCATTTT,CASSSPGGAKPQHF
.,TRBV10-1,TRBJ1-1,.,TGCGCCAGCAGTGCGGACGGAGGAGCTTTCTTT,CASSADGGAFF
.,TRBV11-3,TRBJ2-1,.,TGTGCCAGCAGCTGGGGTAGCGGTTACAATGAGCAGTTCTTC,CASSWGSGYNEQFF